Sequencing of this TCR beta chain was carried out in a study of cytomegalovirus exposure and HLA in healthy donors. General observations from the study: Diagnosis of cytomegalovirus status made by the classifier reportedly showed high specificity and sensitivity. Some V segments (TRBV6-2 and TRBV6-3 among them) were excluded as indistinguishable. In a later analysis, TCR beta V- and J-gene trimming was associated with a missense DCLRE1C variant.

Germline V gene lookup returns CDR1 MGHDK and CDR2 SYGVNS. The CDR3 totals 14 residues. V dropped 8 bases and J dropped 3 bases, with 14 bases sitting between them. 13 Jbeta primers and 60 Vbeta primers were used for the PCR. This table comes from immunoSEQ multiplex PCR, and its TCRdb copy is limited to in-frame clones, with some not included. Of under 150,000 clones detected, approximately 84% appear once; the ten largest clones hold approximately 1.7%. Concerning this clone itself: What it binds is not known.

This TCR came from a middle-aged woman in good health and CMV-seronegative. The sample consisted of PBMCs. This sequence joins TRBV25-1 and TRBJ2-1; TRBD2 is a possible D gene (5 bases). The CDR3, as DNA: TGTGCCAGCTCGAGGGCGGCAGTCTACAATGAGCAGTTCTTC. Its protein is CASSRAAVYNEQFF.